This T cell receptor (beta chain) is drawn from a study of T-cell reconstitution after alpha-beta-depleted transplantation in children. This CDR3 comprises 14 residues. The V end was cut by 8 bases, the J end by 11 bases, with 22 bases between. In germline, CDR1 is MNHEY, CDR2 SVGEGT. Unique molecular identifiers were used to barcode this TCRbeta library. MiXCR, run by TCRdb on the PCR reads, gives a single entry per CDR3 protein. The sample includes 150,000 to 200,000 distinct CDR3 sequences, about 6.4% seen only once; the top ten take around 2.7%. This TCR was recovered from a human donor who donated a stem cell graft to a child with Wiskott-Aldrich syndrome. The chain has TRBV6-2 or TRBV6-3 and TRBJ2-4; D possibly corresponds to TRBD2 (6 bases). This sample comprised PBMCs from the stem cell graft donor, obtained from the stem cell graft. Here the CDR3 DNA reads TGTGCCAGCGCCGGGGCCGGAGGGACCGAGGTTCAGTACTTC. Encoded protein: CASAGAGGTEVQYF.